One T cell receptor beta chain is described in this entry. Its antigen is as yet unknown. This sample was taken from a study of cytomegalovirus exposure and HLA in healthy donors. Healthy bone marrow donors formed the donor group. The study ran its PCR with 60 Vbeta and 13 Jbeta primers. Produced via immunoSEQ multiplex PCR; TCRdb's table is partial and in-frame only. The data contain tens of thousands of clones, over 60% of them seen just once; the ten biggest clones take up under 7%. Overall study findings and caveats: What a later analysis reportedly showed was that an Asian-associated ancestry cluster had fewer N-insertions than the roughly 670-donor mean. A later look showed TCR association rates differing by HLA locus, highest for DRB1 and lowest for HLA-C. Among TCR sequences, most were rare, though some public TCRs appeared in many donors.

This CDR3 is built from 15 residues. V was pared by 4 bases and J by 2 bases, with 4 bases of the junction left unmatched. CDR1 is LNHDA and CDR2 is SQIVND in the germline V gene (reference sequence). The receptor's source is a man aged 25-45 years in good health and CMV-seropositive. This chain uses TRBV19 with TRBJ1-3; 8 bases fit TRBD1. Sequencing used PBMCs. The CDR3 region has the DNA TGTGCCAGTAGTACGACAGGGGCAACTGGAAACACCATATATTTT. This codes for CASSTTGATGNTIYF.